What follows describes a single T cell receptor (beta chain). As yet, its antigen is unknown. This entry comes from a study of Graves' ophthalmopathy and Graves' hyperthyroidism. Notes on the study in general: In separating ophthalmopathy from stable hyperthyroidism, a 13-signature model achieved about 90% sensitivity and about 80% specificity. Most thyroid clonotypes with frequency above 0.001 were detected in blood too.

CAS ≥3, NOSPECS ≥4, moderate-to-severe activity and duration under 3 months marked donors with ophthalmopathy. RNA transcripts provided the template for amplifying TCR beta CDR3 regions. Following a first-round RT-PCR that used HTBI primers, a second-round multiplex PCR was carried out. MiXCR, run by TCRdb on the multiplex PCR reads, gives a single entry per CDR3 protein. This table has about 220,000 distinct CDR3 sequences, under 25% appearing once. Sequences were obtained from peripheral blood. The TCR was taken from a woman between 45 and 65 years old with Graves' ophthalmopathy.

The CDR3 loop reads CASSLAPGVKAGELFF. In DNA form, the CDR3 reads TGTGCCAGCAGCTTAGCGCCGGGGGTGAAGGCCGGGGAGCTGTTTTTT. The chain joins TRBV11-1 to TRBJ2-2, with a possible D match to TRBD2 (6 bases). With 0 bases removed from V and 6 bases from J, the gap between germline ends came to 14 bases. The CDR3 covers 16 residues. CDR1 is SGHAT, CDR2 FQDESV, per germline (reference sequence).